The 19 T cell receptor beta chains below come from one sample, sequenced in a study of T cells expressing NK-cell markers. After re-calling the 5' RACE reads, TCRdb lists one entry per CDR3 protein, DNA absent. The sample has hundreds of thousands of distinct CDR3 sequences. The sample taken for sequencing was blood T cells: a sorted CD56 or NKG2C T cell subset, CD4+ or CD8+ T cells, or bulk PBMC T cells (not recorded which). The receptors stem from a woman aged 18-70 years in good health.

The chain carries TRBV7-9 and TRBJ2-7; the D call of TRBD1 rests on TCRdb alone, since no DNA is present to check it. The CDR3 is made up of 14 amino acids. The V gene's germline CDR1 is SEHNR and CDR2 FQNEAQ (reference sequence). CDR3 loop: CASSFYQGSYEQYF. The variable domain in full, with the rest retrieved from reference TRBV7-9 and TRBJ2-7, is DTGVSQNPRHKITKRGQNVTFRCDPISEHNRLYWYRQTLGQGPEFLTYFQNEAQLEKSRLLSDRFSAERPKGSFSTLEIQRTEQGDSAMYLCASSFYQGSYEQYFGPGTRLTVT.

The J gene is TRBJ2-3, the V gene TRBV7-3. This CDR3 spans 15 amino acids. Per the germline V gene, CDR1 is SGHTA and CDR2 is FQGTGA. The CDR3 loop is CASSLVGTGTDTQYF. Supplemented by reference TRBV7-3 and TRBJ2-3, the full variable domain reads GAGVSQTPSNKVTEKGKYVELRCDPISGHTALYWYRQSLGQGPEFLIYFQGTGAADDSGLPNDRFFAVRPEGSVSTLKIQRTERGDSAVYLCASSLVGTGTDTQYFGPGTRLTVL.

The V gene is TRBV19, the J gene TRBJ1-5. The CDR3 is 14 amino acids. CDR1 and CDR2 (germline): LNHDA, SQIVND (reference sequence). The CDR3 reads CASGDQSAYWPQHF.

The chain carries TRBV12-5 and TRBJ2-1; TCRdb names TRBD2, which stays unverified in the absence of DNA. This CDR3 spans 15 amino acids. Per the germline V gene, CDR1 is LGHNT and CDR2 is FRNRAP. The CDR3 loop is CASVPSRGVENEQFF.

The rearrangement uses TRBV3-1 and TRBJ2-2. Germline V gene sequence: CDR1 LGHDT, CDR2 YNNKEL (reference sequence). The CDR3 totals 12 residues. This CDR3 is CASSQGTGELFF.

The genes are TRBV20-1 and TRBJ2-7. The CDR3 spans 14 residues. CDR1 is DFQATT and CDR2 is SNEGSKA in the germline V gene (reference sequence). The CDR3 spells CSARVRVSSYEQYF.

This rearrangement joins TRBV12-3 or TRBV12-4 to TRBJ1-1. This CDR3 region has 13 residues. The CDR3 sequence is CASSFLVNTEAFF.

The chain employs TRBV6-1 and TRBJ1-5; TCRdb's D call of TRBD1 is untestable without DNA. This CDR3 has 14 residues. Germline V gives CDR1 MNHNS, CDR2 SASEGT. CDR3 residues: CASRPDSRNQPQHF.

This chain links TRBV4-2 with TRBJ1-1; checking the TCRdb D call of TRBD1 is not possible without DNA. The CDR3 loop spans 13 amino acids. Germline values: CDR1 LGHNA, CDR2 YNFKEQ. The CDR3 loop is CASSQGQGQEAFF.

The gene calls are TRBV7-9 and TRBJ1-2; TCRdb indicates TRBD1, and absent DNA this call remains unverified. Germline CDR1 is SEHNR and CDR2 is FQNEAQ (reference sequence). The CDR3 is 13 residues long. The CDR3 spells CASSLTGGPGYTF.

The gene calls are TRBV7-3 and TRBJ2-2; with no DNA, the TCRdb D assignment of TRBD1 cannot be verified. The CDR3 length is 16 residues. The germline gives CDR1 SGHTA, CDR2 FQGTGA. CDR3 sequence reads: CASSSGGGPSAGELFF.

The rearrangement links TRBV3-1 to TRBJ2-1; the D call from TCRdb, TRBD1, cannot be confirmed without DNA. The CDR3 contains 14 residues. Germline V gives CDR1 LGHDT, CDR2 YNNKEL (reference sequence). The chain's CDR3 is CASSQLGTGNEQFF.

This sequence joins TRBV20-1 and TRBJ2-1; TCRdb gives TRBD1 as the D gene, but with no DNA this cannot be confirmed. The CDR3 contains 15 residues. The germline gives CDR1 DFQATT, CDR2 SNEGSKA (reference sequence). CDR3 region: CSDRLGTGSYNEQFF.

This chain connects TRBV15 to TRBJ2-7; TCRdb calls TRBD1, which cannot be checked without DNA. In germline, CDR1 is LNHNV, CDR2 YYDKDF (reference sequence). The CDR3 sequence is 15 residues long. CDR3 sequence reads: CATSRDGGTLYEQYF.

The chain carries TRBV20-1 and TRBJ2-4; TCRdb's D call, TRBD1, is unchecked because there is no DNA. This CDR3 comprises 15 residues. Germline V gives CDR1 DFQATT, CDR2 SNEGSKA (reference sequence). CDR3 protein: CSAEPRQGSKNIQYF.

The gene calls are TRBV7-2 and TRBJ1-6. Looked up from germline, CDR1 is SGHTA and CDR2 is FQGNSA. The CDR3 has 14 amino acids. CDR3 region: CASSRLSRNSPLHF.

The rearrangement joins TRBV5-1 to TRBJ1-1; the D call from TCRdb, TRBD1, cannot be confirmed without DNA. The CDR3 covers 15 residues. Germline V CDR1 and CDR2: SGHRS, YFSETQ. CDR3 in amino acids: CASSPGQGGSTEAFF. Combining the CDR3 with reference TRBV5-1 and TRBJ1-1 gives the whole variable domain KAGVTQTPRYLIKTRGQQVTLSCSPISGHRSVSWYQQTPGQGLQFLFEYFSETQRNKGNFPGRFSGRQFSNSRSEMNVSTLELGDSALYLCASSPGQGGSTEAFFGQGTRLTVV.

The chain couples TRBV5-1 to TRBJ2-7. CDR3 length: 11 amino acids. The germline CDR1 and CDR2 sequences are SGHRS and YFSETQ. CDR3 loop: CASSTQYEQYF.

The rearrangement links TRBV5-1 to TRBJ2-1; TCRdb returns TRBD2, unconfirmable since there is no DNA. CDR3 size: 16 residues. The V gene's germline CDR1 is SGHRS and CDR2 YFSETQ. This CDR3 reads CASRVSGGASYNEQFF.